Given below is one T cell receptor (beta chain) in context. Symptom resolution, clearance, or two negative PCRs marked the recovered donors of Cohort 3. Clones were sequenced by immunoSEQ multiplex PCR, and TCRdb holds only the in-frame ones, with some missing. Among 180,000 or so clones, over 75% were seen once, and the ten largest hold more than 9.5%. These data originate in a study of blood T cell repertoires in COVID-19. Trimming removed 3 bases from V and 6 bases from J; junction bases left unmatched: 3. Germline CDR1 reads WNHNN; CDR2 reads SYGVQD (reference sequence). There are 13 residues in the CDR3.

The receptor's source is a man in his forties or fifties who had recovered from COVID-19. V is TRBV10-1 and J is TRBJ2-7; TRBD1 matches at 9 bases. Sequenced sample: PBMCs or T cells enriched from blood (not recorded which). CDR3 residues: CASSEGQGFEQYF. The CDR3 DNA reads TGCGCCAGCAGTGAAGGACAGGGGTTCGAGCAGTACTTC.